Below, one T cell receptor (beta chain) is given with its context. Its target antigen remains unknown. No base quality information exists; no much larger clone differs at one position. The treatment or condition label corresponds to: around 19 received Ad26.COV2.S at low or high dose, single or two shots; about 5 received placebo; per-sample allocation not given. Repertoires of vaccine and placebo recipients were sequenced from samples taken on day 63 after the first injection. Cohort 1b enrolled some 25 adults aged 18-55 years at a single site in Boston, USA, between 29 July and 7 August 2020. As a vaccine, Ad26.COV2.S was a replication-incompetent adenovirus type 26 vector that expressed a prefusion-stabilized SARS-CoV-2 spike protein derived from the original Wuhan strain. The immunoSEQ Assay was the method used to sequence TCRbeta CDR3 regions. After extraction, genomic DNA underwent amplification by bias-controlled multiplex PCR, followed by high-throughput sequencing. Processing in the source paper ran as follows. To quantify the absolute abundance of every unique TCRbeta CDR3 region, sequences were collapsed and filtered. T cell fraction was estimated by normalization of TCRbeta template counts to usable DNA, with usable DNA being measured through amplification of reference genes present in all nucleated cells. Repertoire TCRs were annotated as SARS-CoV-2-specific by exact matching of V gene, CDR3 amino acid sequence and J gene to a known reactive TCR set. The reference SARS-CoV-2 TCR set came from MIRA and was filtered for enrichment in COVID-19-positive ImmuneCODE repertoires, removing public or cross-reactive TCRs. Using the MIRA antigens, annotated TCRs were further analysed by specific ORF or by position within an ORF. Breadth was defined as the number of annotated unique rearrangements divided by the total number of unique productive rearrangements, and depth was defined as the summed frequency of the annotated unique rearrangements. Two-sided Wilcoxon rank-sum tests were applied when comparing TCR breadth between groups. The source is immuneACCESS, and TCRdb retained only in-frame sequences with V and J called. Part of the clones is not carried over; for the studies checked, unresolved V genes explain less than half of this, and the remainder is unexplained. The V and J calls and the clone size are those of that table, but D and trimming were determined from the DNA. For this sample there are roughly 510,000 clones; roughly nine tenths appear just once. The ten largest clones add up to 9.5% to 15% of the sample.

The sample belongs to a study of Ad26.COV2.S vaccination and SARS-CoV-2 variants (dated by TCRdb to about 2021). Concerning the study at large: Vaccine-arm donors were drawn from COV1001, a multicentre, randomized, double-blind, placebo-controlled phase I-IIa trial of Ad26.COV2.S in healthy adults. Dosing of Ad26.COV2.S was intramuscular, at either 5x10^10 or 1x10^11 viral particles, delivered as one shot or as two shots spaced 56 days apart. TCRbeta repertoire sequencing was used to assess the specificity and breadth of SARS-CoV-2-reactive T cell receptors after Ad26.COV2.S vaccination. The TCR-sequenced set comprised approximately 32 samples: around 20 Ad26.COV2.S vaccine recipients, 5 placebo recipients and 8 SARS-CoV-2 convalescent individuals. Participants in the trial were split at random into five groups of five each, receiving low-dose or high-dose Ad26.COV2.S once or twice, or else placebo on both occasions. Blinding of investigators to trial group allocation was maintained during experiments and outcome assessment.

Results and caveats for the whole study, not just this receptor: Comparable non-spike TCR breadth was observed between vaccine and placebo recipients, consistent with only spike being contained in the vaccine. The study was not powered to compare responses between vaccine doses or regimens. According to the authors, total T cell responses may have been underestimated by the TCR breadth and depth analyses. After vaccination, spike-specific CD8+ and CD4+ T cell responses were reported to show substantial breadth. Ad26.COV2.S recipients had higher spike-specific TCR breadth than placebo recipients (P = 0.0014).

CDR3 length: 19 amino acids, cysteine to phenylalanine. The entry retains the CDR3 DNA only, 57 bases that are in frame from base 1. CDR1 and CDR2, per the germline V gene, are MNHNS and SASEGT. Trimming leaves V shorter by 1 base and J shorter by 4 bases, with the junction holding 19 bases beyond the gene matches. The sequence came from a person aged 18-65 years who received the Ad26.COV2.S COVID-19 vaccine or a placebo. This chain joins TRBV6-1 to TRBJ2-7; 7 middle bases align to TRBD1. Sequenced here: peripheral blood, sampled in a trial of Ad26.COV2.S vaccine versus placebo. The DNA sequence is TGTGCCAGCAGTGAAGTGTCGGACAGGTCCCCAGGAGGATATTACGAGCAGTACTTC. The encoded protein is CASSEVSDRSPGGYYEQYF.